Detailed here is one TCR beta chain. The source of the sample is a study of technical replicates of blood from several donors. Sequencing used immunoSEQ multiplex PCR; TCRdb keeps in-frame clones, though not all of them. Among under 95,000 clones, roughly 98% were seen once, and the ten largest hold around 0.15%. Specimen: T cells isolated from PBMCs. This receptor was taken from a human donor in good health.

CDR3 nucleotide sequence: TGTGCCAGCAGCCCAGGGCGTATTTCGGGCTACGAGCAGTACTTC. It encodes CASSPGRISGYEQYF. The V gene is TRBV11-3, the J gene TRBJ2-7, with D possibly being TRBD1 (5 bases). Germline V gene data show CDR1 as SGHNT and CDR2 as YENEEA. CDR3 length equals 15 residues. V was trimmed by 5 bases and J by 3 bases, leaving 17 bases between them.